These 17 T cell receptor beta chains were sequenced from one sample in a study of cytomegalovirus exposure and HLA in healthy donors. Primers included in the PCR were 60 Vbeta and 13 Jbeta primers. Assay: immunoSEQ multiplex PCR; the TCRdb copy retains only in-frame clones and omits some. The table has about 150,000 clones, about 73% seen once. Sequencing used PBMCs. The receptors derive from a woman aged 40 to 50 in good health and CMV-seronegative.

The genes are TRBV5-8 and TRBJ1-5; 7 bases are a match to TRBD1. CDR1 SGHTS and CDR2 YDEGEE come from the germline V gene. J was trimmed by 2 bases and V by 0 bases; bases with no gene match: 5. The CDR3 covers 16 residues. Here the CDR3 DNA reads TGTGCCAGCAGCTTGGGGCCTGACAGGGGCAATCAGCCCCAGCATTTT. Translation gives CASSLGPDRGNQPQHF. Supplemented by reference TRBV5-8 and TRBJ1-5, the full variable domain reads EAGVTQSPTHLIKTRGQQATLRCSPISGHTSVYWYQQALGLGLQFLLWYDEGEERNRGNFPPRFSGRQFPNYSSELNVNALELEDSALYLCASSLGPDRGNQPQHFGDGTRLSIL.

The chain employs TRBV28 and TRBJ2-7, with a tentative D call TRBD2 (7 bases). V lost 6 bases to trimming and J lost 2 bases, with 17 bases between them. Germline V gene lookup returns CDR1 MDHEN and CDR2 SYDVKM. The length of the CDR3 is 15 residues. For the CDR3, the DNA is TGTGCCAGCAGGCCTAGCGTAGGGGGGGCCTACGAGCAGTACTTC. Protein: CASRPSVGGAYEQYF.

V is TRBV16 and J is TRBJ2-1, with 9 positions matching TRBD1. The CDR3 loop spans 16 amino acids. With V trimmed by 7 bases and J by 5 bases, 12 bases remained unmatched. Germline values: CDR1 KGHSY, CDR2 FQNENV. As DNA, the CDR3 is TGTGCCAGCACGGACAGGGGCCTCGAGGGGGACAATGAGCAGTTCTTC. Residues: CASTDRGLEGDNEQFF.

This clone showed up just a few times. This chain links TRBV2 with TRBJ2-1; 11 bases are a match to TRBD2. The CDR3 is made up of 14 amino acids. The J segment lost 5 bases and the V segment lost 8 bases, leaving 5 bases of the junction unmatched. CDR1 is SNHLY, CDR2 FYNNEI, per germline. The DNA for the CDR3 is TGTGCCAGCGTACCGGGACTAGCGGACAATGAGCAGTTCTTC. It codes for CASVPGLADNEQFF.

The V call is TRBV4-1, the J call TRBJ1-1; 7 nucleotides match TRBD1. J was trimmed by 2 bases and V by 3 bases; bases with no gene match: 15. There are 18 residues in the CDR3. Germline V lookup: CDR1 MGHRA, CDR2 YSYEKL. The CDR3 DNA is TGCGCCAGCAGCCACAACCGGCCAACCAAGGGGGCTAACACTGAAGCTTTCTTT. It codes for CASSHNRPTKGANTEAFF.

This clone has a handful of counts. CDR3 amino acids: CASSLDPGLNTEAFF. The CDR3 DNA sequence: TGCGCCAGCAGCTTGGATCCAGGGTTGAACACTGAAGCTTTCTTT. This chain links TRBV5-1 with TRBJ1-1, with D possibly TRBD1 on 5 matching bases. Per the germline V gene, CDR1 is SGHRS and CDR2 is YFSETQ. The CDR3 extends over 15 amino acids. V was pared by 0 bases and J by 0 bases, with 9 bases between.

The chain joins TRBV5-4 to TRBJ2-3, with 7 bases lining up with TRBD2. Per the germline V gene, CDR1 is SGHNT and CDR2 is YYREEE (reference sequence). The CDR3 extends over 16 amino acids. The V and J ends lost 1 base and 3 bases, in that order; junction bases with no gene match: 8. The CDR3 loop reads CASSLMILAETDTQYF. In DNA form, the CDR3 reads TGTGCCAGCAGCTTGATGATCCTAGCGGAGACAGATACGCAGTATTTT.

This clone has only a few counts. CDR3 sequence: CASSRPTENGYTF. The CDR3 DNA follows: TGTGCCAGCAGCCGACCCACAGAGAATGGCTACACCTTC. The chain is built from TRBV5-4 and TRBJ1-2; D unclear. Germline lookup yields CDR1 SGHNT and CDR2 YYREEE (reference sequence). Trimming left V 4 bases short and J 6 bases short, with 13 bases between. The length of the CDR3 is 13 residues.

The J gene is TRBJ2-2, the V gene TRBV27; 9 bases line up with TRBD1. This CDR3 comprises 14 residues. Germline V gene sequence: CDR1 MNHEY, CDR2 SMNVEV (reference sequence). J gave up 3 bases and V 6 bases, and 2 bases lay outside the gene matches. In DNA, the CDR3 is TGTGCCAGCAGGGGGACAGGGTACACCGGGGAGCTGTTTTTT. The encoded protein is CASRGTGYTGELFF.

The rearrangement joins TRBV15 to TRBJ1-1, with D perhaps matching TRBD1 (5 bases). V was shortened by 6 bases and J by 7 bases, with 18 bases between the two germline ends. Germline V lookup: CDR1 LNHNV, CDR2 YYDKDF (reference sequence). This CDR3 contains 14 residues. The CDR3: CATSESVGTFEAFF. The CDR3 coding sequence is TGTGCCACCAGTGAATCCGTGGGGACTTTTGAAGCTTTCTTT.

This chain links TRBV7-2 with TRBJ2-7; TRBD2 agrees at 9 bases. Trimming at V came to 1 base and at J to 1 base, leaving 8 bases not matched to a gene. This CDR3 has 17 residues. The germline V gene encodes CDR1 SGHTA and CDR2 FQGNSA. Written as DNA, the CDR3 is TGTGCCAGCAGCTTAGATGTCGGCAGCGGGGGGTCCTACGAGCAGTACTTC. Its translation is CASSLDVGSGGSYEQYF.

This clone was found many times. The J gene is TRBJ2-7, the V gene TRBV9; D possibly corresponds to TRBD1 (7 bases). CDR3 length: 13 residues. Germline V gene data show CDR1 as SGDLS and CDR2 as YYNGEE. The V and J ends lost 7 bases and 0 bases respectively, with 11 bases between them. In nucleotides, the CDR3 is TGTGCCAGCGGAGGGGACAGCTCCTACGAGCAGTACTTC. Translation gives CASGGDSSYEQYF.

V gene TRBV5-1 combines with J gene TRBJ2-5, with D possibly TRBD1 on 5 matching bases. The DNA matches TRBJ2-7 better at its end, which makes the J call doubtful. Germline V gene data show CDR1 as SGHRS and CDR2 as YFSETQ. The CDR3 contains 13 residues. The CDR3 nucleotides read TGCGCCAGCAGCTGGCAGGGCCCCTACGAGCAGTACTTC. It specifies CASSWQGPYEQYF.

This chain joins TRBV27 and TRBJ1-2; D remains unclear. Looked up from germline, CDR1 is MNHEY and CDR2 is SMNVEV (reference sequence). This CDR3 has 13 residues. V was shortened by 3 bases and J by 2 bases, with 7 bases between the two germline ends. The CDR3 DNA reads TGTGCCAGCAGTTTCTCACTCAACTATGGCTACACCTTC. It specifies CASSFSLNYGYTF.

The genes are TRBV6-1 and TRBJ2-1, with D tentatively TRBD1 (5 bases). Trimming left V 8 bases short and J 6 bases short, with 14 bases between. This CDR3 has 13 residues. Per the germline V gene, CDR1 is MNHNS and CDR2 is SASEGT. CDR3 residues: CASGARHLNEQFF. The CDR3 DNA reads as TGTGCCAGCGGGGCGAGACATCTCAATGAGCAGTTCTTC.

V usage is TRBV15 and J usage is TRBJ2-3; possibly TRBD1 for D (7 bases). Trimming stripped 6 bases from V and 10 bases from J, with 32 bases between. Germline assignment: CDR1 LNHNV and CDR2 YYDKDF (reference sequence). The CDR3 consists of 18 residues. The CDR3 reads CATRAGEGRQGESSAQYF. The CDR3 nucleotides read TGTGCCACCAGGGCGGGCGAAGGGCGACAGGGCGAATCTAGCGCGCAGTATTTT. Drawing the rest from reference TRBV15 and TRBJ2-3, the complete variable domain is DAMVIQNPRYQVTQFGKPVTLSCSQTLNHNVMYWYQQKSSQAPKLLFHYYDKDFNNEADTPDNFQSRRPNTSFCFLDIRSPGLGDTAMYLCATRAGEGRQGESSAQYFGPGTRLTVL.

This chain joins TRBV7-6 and TRBJ2-5; D ambiguous. Germline V gives CDR1 SGHVS, CDR2 FNYEAQ. V lost 1 base and J lost 4, with 7 bases in between. CDR3 size: 13 residues. Here the CDR3 reads CASSLVIGETQYF. CDR3 nucleotides: TGTGCCAGCAGCTTAGTTATCGGAGAGACCCAGTACTTC.